This paragraph covers one T cell receptor (beta chain) sequence. What it binds is not known. The sample is drawn from a study of cytomegalovirus exposure and HLA in healthy donors. Study at large: Clustering assigned about four fifths of the roughly 400 genotyped donors to the Caucasian-associated ancestry cluster.

Study-wide results and limits: Later on, an analysis tied about 17,000 TCR beta sequences to HLA alleles at 0.05 false discovery rate.

Use of 60 Vbeta and 13 Jbeta primers characterized the PCR. Sequenced by immunoSEQ multiplex PCR; TCRdb stores in-frame clones only, minus some. The repertoire holds 200,000 or so clones, with more than 60% as singletons. Trimming shortened V by 1 base and J by 12 bases, and 15 bases separated the two germline ends. This CDR3 is 13 amino acids long. The germline V gene encodes CDR1 MNHNS and CDR2 SASEGT. V is TRBV6-1 and J is TRBJ2-5; tentative D call: TRBD2 (6 bases). This sequence was found in a girl aged 2 to 9 in good health and CMV-seronegative. The sample comprised PBMCs. The CDR3 sequence is CASSEVVGGKKYF. The CDR3 nucleotides read TGTGCCAGCAGTGAAGTTGTTGGGGGGAAGAAGTACTTC.